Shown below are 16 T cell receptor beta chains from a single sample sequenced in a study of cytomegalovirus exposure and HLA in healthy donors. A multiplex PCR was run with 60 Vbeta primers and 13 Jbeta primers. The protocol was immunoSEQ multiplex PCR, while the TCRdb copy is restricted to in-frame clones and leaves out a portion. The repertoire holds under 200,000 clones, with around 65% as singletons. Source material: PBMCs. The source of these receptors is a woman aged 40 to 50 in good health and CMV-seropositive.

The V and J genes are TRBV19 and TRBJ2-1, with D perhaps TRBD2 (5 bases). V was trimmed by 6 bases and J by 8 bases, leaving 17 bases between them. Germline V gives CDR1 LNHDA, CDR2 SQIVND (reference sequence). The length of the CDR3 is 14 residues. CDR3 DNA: TGTGCCAGTAGCCCTGGACTCGCCACGGATGAGCAGTTCTTC. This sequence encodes CASSPGLATDEQFF.

The CDR3 sequence: CASSQGQTGSHGYTF. CDR3 sequence (DNA): TGCGCCAGCAGCCAGGGCCAGACAGGGTCCCATGGCTACACCTTC. The gene calls are TRBV4-3 and TRBJ1-2, with 7 bases fitting TRBD1. Germline lookup yields CDR1 LGHNA and CDR2 YSLEER. The trim removed 3 bases at V and 6 bases at J, leaving 10 bases unmatched. The CDR3 has 15 residues.

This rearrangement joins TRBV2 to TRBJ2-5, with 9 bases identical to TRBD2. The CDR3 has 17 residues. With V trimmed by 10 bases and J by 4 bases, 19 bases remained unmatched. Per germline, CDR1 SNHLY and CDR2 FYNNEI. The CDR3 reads CATRLVRGRGGSETQYF. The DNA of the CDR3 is TGTGCCACTCGGCTGGTGCGGGGGCGGGGGGGCTCAGAGACCCAGTACTTC.

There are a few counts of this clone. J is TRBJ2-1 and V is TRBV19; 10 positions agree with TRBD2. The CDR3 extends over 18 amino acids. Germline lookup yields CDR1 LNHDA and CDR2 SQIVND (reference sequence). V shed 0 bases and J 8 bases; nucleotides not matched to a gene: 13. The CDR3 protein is CASSIDGLAGALVDEQFF. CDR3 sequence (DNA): TGTGCCAGTAGTATAGATGGTCTAGCGGGAGCATTAGTCGATGAGCAGTTCTTC.

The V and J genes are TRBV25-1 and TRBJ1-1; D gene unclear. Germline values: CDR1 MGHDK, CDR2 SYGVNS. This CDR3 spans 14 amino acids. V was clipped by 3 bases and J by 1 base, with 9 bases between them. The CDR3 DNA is TGTGCCAGCAGTGACCATGCAGAGAACACTGAAGCTTTCTTT. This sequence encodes CASSDHAENTEAFF.

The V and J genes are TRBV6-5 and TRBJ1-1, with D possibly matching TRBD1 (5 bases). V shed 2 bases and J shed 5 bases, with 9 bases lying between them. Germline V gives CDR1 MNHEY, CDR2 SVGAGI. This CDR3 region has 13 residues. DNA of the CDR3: TGTGCCAGCAGTTACGGGGGGGGAACTGAAGCTTTCTTT. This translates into CASSYGGGTEAFF.

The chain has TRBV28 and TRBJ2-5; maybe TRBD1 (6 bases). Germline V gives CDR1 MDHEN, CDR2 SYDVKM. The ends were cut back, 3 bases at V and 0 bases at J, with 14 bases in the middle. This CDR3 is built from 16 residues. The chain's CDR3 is CASSFRDTGYQETQYF. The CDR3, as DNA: TGTGCCAGCAGTTTTCGGGACACCGGCTACCAAGAGACCCAGTACTTC.

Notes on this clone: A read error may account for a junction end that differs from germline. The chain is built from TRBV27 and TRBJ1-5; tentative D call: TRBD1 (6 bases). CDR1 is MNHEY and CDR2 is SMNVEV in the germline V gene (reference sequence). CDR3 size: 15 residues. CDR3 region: CASATAGAGNQPQNF. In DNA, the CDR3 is TGTGCCAGCGCCACGGCAGGGGCTGGCAATCAGCCCCAGAATTTT.

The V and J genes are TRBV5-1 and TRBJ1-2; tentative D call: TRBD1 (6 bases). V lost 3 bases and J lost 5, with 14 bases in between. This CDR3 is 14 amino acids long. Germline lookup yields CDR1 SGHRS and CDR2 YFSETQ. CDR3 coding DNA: TGCGCCAGCAGCTCTACTTACACAGGGTATGGCTACACCTTC. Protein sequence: CASSSTYTGYGYTF.

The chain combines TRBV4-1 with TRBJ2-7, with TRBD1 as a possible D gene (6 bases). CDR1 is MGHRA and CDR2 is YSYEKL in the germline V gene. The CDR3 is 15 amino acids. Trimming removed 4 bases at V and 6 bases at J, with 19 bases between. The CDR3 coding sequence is TGCGCCAGCAGCCCGCAAGATACAACAGGGAGCGAGCAGTACTTC. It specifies CASSPQDTTGSEQYF.

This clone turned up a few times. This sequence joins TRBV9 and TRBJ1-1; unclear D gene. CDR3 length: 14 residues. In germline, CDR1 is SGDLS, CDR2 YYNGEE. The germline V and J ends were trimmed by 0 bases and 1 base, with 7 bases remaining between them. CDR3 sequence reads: CASSVDSSNTEAFF. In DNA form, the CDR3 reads TGTGCCAGCAGCGTAGACAGCTCGAACACTGAAGCTTTCTTT.

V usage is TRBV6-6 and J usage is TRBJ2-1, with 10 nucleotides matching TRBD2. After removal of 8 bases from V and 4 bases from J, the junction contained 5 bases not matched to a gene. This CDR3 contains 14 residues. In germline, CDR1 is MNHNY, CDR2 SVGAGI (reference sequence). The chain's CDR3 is CASRAGGEYNEQFF. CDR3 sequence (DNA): TGTGCCAGCCGAGCGGGGGGGGAATACAATGAGCAGTTCTTC.

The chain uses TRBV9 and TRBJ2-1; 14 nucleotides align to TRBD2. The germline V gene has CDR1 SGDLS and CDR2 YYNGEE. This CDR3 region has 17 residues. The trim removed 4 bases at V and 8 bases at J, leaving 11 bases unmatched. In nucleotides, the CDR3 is TGTGCCAGCAGCTTTGGACTAGCGGGGGGTTTTGTAGATGAGCAGTTCTTC. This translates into CASSFGLAGGFVDEQFF.

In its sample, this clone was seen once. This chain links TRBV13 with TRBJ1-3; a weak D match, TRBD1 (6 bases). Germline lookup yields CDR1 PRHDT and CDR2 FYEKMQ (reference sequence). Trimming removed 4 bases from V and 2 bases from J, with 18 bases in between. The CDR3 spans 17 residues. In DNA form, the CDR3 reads TGTGCCAGCAGCTATCCGACACAGGGCCCGACTGGAAACACCATATATTTT. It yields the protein CASSYPTQGPTGNTIYF.

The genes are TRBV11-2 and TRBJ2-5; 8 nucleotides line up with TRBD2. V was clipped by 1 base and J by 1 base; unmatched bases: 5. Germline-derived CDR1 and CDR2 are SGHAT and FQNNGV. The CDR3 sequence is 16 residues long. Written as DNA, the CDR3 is TGTGCCAGCAGCTTAGGTCTAGCGGGCTTCCAAGAGACCCAGTACTTC. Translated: CASSLGLAGFQETQYF.

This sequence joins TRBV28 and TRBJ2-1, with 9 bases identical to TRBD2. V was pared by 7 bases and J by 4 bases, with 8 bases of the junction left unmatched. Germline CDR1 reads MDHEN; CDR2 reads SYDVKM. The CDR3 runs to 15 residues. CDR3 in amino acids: CASTPGTSIYNEQFF. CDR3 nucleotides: TGTGCCAGCACCCCTGGGACTAGCATTTACAATGAGCAGTTCTTC.